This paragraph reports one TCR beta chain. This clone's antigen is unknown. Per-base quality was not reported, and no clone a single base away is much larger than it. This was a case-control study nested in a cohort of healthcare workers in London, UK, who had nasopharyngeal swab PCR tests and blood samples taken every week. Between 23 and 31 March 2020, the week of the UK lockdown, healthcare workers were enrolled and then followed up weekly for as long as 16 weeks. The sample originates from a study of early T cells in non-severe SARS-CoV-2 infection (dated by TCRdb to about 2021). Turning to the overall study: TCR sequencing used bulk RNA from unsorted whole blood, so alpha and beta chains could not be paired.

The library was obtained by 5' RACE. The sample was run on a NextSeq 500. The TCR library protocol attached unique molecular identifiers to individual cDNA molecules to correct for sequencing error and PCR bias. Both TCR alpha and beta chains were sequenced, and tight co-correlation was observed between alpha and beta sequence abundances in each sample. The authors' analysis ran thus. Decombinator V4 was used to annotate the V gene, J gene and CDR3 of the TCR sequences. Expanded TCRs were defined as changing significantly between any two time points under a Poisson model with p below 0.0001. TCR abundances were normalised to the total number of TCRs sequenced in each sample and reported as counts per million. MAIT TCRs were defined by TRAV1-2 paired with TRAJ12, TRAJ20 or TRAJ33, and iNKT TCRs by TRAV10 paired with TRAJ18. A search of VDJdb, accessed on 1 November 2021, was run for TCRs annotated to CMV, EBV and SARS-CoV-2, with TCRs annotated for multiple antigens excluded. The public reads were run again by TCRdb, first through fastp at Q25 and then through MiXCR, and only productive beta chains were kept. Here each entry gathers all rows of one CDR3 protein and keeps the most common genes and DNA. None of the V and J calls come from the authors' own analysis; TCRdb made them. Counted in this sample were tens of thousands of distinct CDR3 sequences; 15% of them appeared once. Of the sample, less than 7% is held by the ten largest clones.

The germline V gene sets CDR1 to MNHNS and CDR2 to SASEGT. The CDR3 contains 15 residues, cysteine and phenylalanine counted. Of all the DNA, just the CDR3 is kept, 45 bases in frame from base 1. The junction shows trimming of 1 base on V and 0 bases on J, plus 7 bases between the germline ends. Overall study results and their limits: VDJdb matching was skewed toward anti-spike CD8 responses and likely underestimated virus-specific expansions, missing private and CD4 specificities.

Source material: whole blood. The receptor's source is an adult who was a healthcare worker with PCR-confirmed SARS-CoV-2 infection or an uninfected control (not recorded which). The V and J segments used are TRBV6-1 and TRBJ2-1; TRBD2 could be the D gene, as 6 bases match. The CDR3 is CASSEVGGSYNEQFF. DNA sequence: TGTGCCAGCAGTGAAGTGGGAGGCTCCTACAATGAGCAGTTCTTC.